A selection of T cell receptor beta chains follows, all from one sample in a study of T cell responses to AZD1222 COVID-19 vaccine. Profiling relied on immunoSEQ multiplex PCR, and the TCRdb table lists in-frame clones only, not all of them. The data show 150,000 to 200,000 clones, about nine tenths seen once. Sequencing was performed on peripheral blood, taken on day 0 of AZD1222 vaccination. The receptors were sampled from an adult in good health. Both conserved end residues are trimmed from each CDR3. Clone size is stated in some rows and not others, as once, few, many or a class when expanded.

size	V	J	CDR3
.	TRBV18	TRBJ2-1	ASSQTRDRVKDNEQF
once	TRBV30	TRBJ1-1	AWSGRGVGYTEAF
.	TRBV6-6	TRBJ1-3	ASSYLGSADTIY
.	TRBV15	TRBJ1-5	ATSRDRGFNQPQH
.	TRBV27	TRBJ1-2	ASGTPSGYT
.	TRBV27	TRBJ1-2	ASSFTGGGYT
.	TRBV15	TRBJ2-1	ATSRGVNRDLTYNEQF
.	TRBV19	TRBJ1-4	ASSIDRGHQGEKLF
.	TRBV7-8	TRBJ1-1	ASSRGGDRGRGAF
.	TRBV29-1	TRBJ1-2	SVENPPGAPNYGYT
.	TRBV5-1	TRBJ2-1	ASSFRTASNNEQF
.	TRBV29-1	TRBJ2-5	SVEDRVLVETQY
once	TRBV4-1	TRBJ1-5	ASSHGTGANQPQH
.	TRBV20-1	TRBJ2-1	SASNGRAYNEQF
.	TRBV5-6	TRBJ1-2	ASSPVVDDYGYT
.	TRBV5-1	TRBJ2-3	ASSRVGPLEGTDTQY
.	TRBV19	TRBJ1-2	ASKPTGASYGYT
.	TRBV24-1	TRBJ1-1	ATSDPSGGEEAF
.	TRBV6-5	TRBJ1-6	ASIGSIPSPLH
.	TRBV28	TRBJ2-7	ASGPRRGAYEQY
once	TRBV7-2	TRBJ2-5	ASSLRWGGETQY
.	TRBV30	TRBJ1-1	AWSTALNTEAF
.	TRBV7-2	TRBJ2-5	ASSLAREETQY
.	TRBV29-1	TRBJ1-1	SAVIGATEAF
once	TRBV11-2	TRBJ2-1	ASTQAGTGGYNEQF
.	TRBV28	TRBJ1-5	ASSLGGVKPQH
.	TRBV4-1	TRBJ2-1	ASSQDSMKQF
.	TRBV18	TRBJ1-5	ASSYYKGAVDQPQH
.	TRBV4-1	TRBJ2-1	ASSQGSSSSYNEQF
.	TRBV27	TRBJ2-7	ASTRGTSGINEQY
.	TRBV19	TRBJ1-1	ASSPHLDTEAF
.	TRBV19	TRBJ1-1	ASSPYGTGETEAF